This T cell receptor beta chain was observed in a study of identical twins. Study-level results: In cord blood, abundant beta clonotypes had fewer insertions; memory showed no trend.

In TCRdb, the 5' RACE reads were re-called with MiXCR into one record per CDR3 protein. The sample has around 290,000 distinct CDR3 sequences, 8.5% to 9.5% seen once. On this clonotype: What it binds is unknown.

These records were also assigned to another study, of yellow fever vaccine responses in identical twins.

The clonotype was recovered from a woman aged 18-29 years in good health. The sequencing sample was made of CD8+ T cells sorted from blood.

CDR3 protein: CASRSTVSFYEQYF. The DNA of the CDR3 is TGTGCCAGCAGGTCGACAGTCAGCTTCTACGAGCAGTACTTC. The V and J genes are TRBV28 and TRBJ2-7; D is possibly TRBD1 (5 bases). Germline V gives CDR1 MDHEN, CDR2 SYDVKM. V lost 6 bases, J lost 3 bases, and 15 bases lay in between. The length of the CDR3 is 14 residues.